Each of the 8 T cell receptor beta chains below was sequenced from the same sample in a study of OX40 agonist ivuxolimab in advanced cancers. Assay used: immunoSEQ multiplex PCR; TCRdb lists only in-frame clones, some missing. Among about 69,000 clones listed, around 80% were seen once. Sequences were derived from CD4+ or CD8+ T cells sorted from blood, sampled in a trial of the OX40 agonist ivuxolimab. These receptors were obtained from an adult with an advanced solid tumor such as melanoma, head and neck, liver or kidney cancer.

This rearrangement joins TRBV6-5 to TRBJ2-5; 8 nucleotides agree with TRBD2. The CDR3 loop spans 15 amino acids. The germline V gene encodes CDR1 MNHEY and CDR2 SVGAGI. V shed 4 bases and J 2 bases; nucleotides not matched to a gene: 6. The CDR3 DNA reads as TGTGCCAGCAGTTTAGCGGGGCGACCACAAGAGACCCAGTACTTC. Translating it yields CASSLAGRPQETQYF.

This chain uses TRBV5-4 with TRBJ1-1, with 7 positions matching TRBD1. Trimming at V came to 2 bases and at J to 3 bases, leaving 4 bases not matched to a gene. Germline V gives CDR1 SGHNT, CDR2 YYREEE (reference sequence). This CDR3 has 14 residues. The CDR3 nucleotides read TGTGCCAGCAGCTTACAGGGGAGGGACACTGAAGCTTTCTTT. This sequence encodes CASSLQGRDTEAFF.

This clone was seen a few times. The J gene is TRBJ1-1, the V gene TRBV30, with a possible D match to TRBD1 (5 bases). This CDR3 is built from 13 residues. Germline CDR1 GTSNPN, CDR2 SVGIG (reference sequence). The V gene lost 4 bases and the J gene lost 4 bases, with 13 bases spanning the gap. Here the CDR3 DNA reads TGTGCCTGGATCCCACAGGCCACCACTGAAGCTTTCTTT. Residues: CAWIPQATTEAFF. Full variable domain (missing parts from reference TRBV30 and TRBJ1-1): SQTIHQWPATLVQPVGSPLSLECTVEGTSNPNLYWYRQAAGRGLQLLFYSVGIGQISSEVPQNLSASRPQDRQFILSSKKLLLSDSGFYLCAWIPQATTEAFFGQGTRLTVV.

This chain links TRBV5-4 with TRBJ2-2, with D unclear. The V gene lost 3 bases and the J gene lost 1 base, with 13 bases spanning the gap. The CDR3 sequence is 16 residues long. CDR1 SGHNT and CDR2 YYREEE come from the germline V gene (reference sequence). The CDR3 spells CASSSSSALNTGELFF. The CDR3 nucleotides read TGTGCCAGCAGCTCCTCCTCCGCGTTGAACACCGGGGAGCTGTTTTTT.

This rearrangement joins TRBV18 to TRBJ2-1; 10 nucleotides agree with TRBD2. The CDR3 runs to 16 residues. Germline V gene data show CDR1 as KGHSH and CDR2 as LQKENI. The J segment lost 1 base and the V segment lost 2 bases, leaving 2 bases of the junction unmatched. The CDR3 protein is CASSPSSGGSYNEQFF. CDR3 coding DNA: TGTGCCAGCTCACCATCTAGCGGGGGTTCCTACAATGAGCAGTTCTTC.

This rearrangement joins TRBV15 to TRBJ1-6; 8 bases line up with TRBD1. The CDR3 covers 15 residues. The germline gives CDR1 LNHNV, CDR2 YYDKDF (reference sequence). V lost 0 bases and J lost 10; bases outside the gene matches: 5. CDR3 loop: CATSREGQGNSPLHF. The CDR3 DNA sequence: TGTGCCACCAGCAGAGAAGGACAGGGAAACTCACCCCTCCACTTT.

The J gene is TRBJ2-7, the V gene TRBV19, with 7 bases matching TRBD2. In germline, CDR1 is LNHDA, CDR2 SQIVND (reference sequence). V lost 4 bases and J lost 2; bases outside the gene matches: 5. The CDR3 length is 14 residues. The chain's CDR3 is CASSRGGSTYEQYF. CDR3 nucleotide sequence: TGTGCCAGTAGTAGAGGCGGGAGCACCTACGAGCAGTACTTC.

The chain recombines TRBV6-1 with TRBJ2-5; D perhaps matches TRBD1 (6 bases). Germline CDR1 reads MNHNS; CDR2 reads SASEGT. This CDR3 contains 15 residues. The V end lost 4 bases, the J end lost 5 bases, and 17 bases lay between the germline ends. The CDR3 nucleotides read TGTGCCAGCAGTGTCAGGGGCCCCGTGGGGGAGACCCAGTACTTC. Amino acid sequence: CASSVRGPVGETQYF.